One and the same sample provided the 24 T cell receptor beta chains below, sequenced in a study of control samples from healthy donors and cancer patients. TCRdb's copy holds only in-frame clones and misses some; the assay was immunoSEQ multiplex PCR. The sample includes under 300,000 clones, about 80% of them seen just once. Material: PBMCs. Receptor source: a woman aged 60-70 years with lung cancer.

The V and J genes are TRBV15 and TRBJ2-7; D is unresolved. Germline-derived CDR1 and CDR2 are LNHNV and YYDKDF (reference sequence). The CDR3 loop spans 12 amino acids. V gave up 5 bases and J gave up 4 bases, with 9 bases separating them. The CDR3 loop reads CATSPGPYEQYF. In DNA form, the CDR3 reads TGTGCCACCAGCCCCGGCCCTTACGAGCAGTACTTC. Together with reference TRBV15 and TRBJ2-7, the CDR3 gives the full variable domain: DAMVIQNPRYQVTQFGKPVTLSCSQTLNHNVMYWYQQKSSQAPKLLFHYYDKDFNNEADTPDNFQSRRPNTSFCFLDIRSPGLGDTAMYLCATSPGPYEQYFGPGTRLTVT.

This clone was seen just once. This chain links TRBV19 with TRBJ1-1; TRBD1 aligns across 7 bases. Germline V gene data show CDR1 as LNHDA and CDR2 as SQIVND (reference sequence). The CDR3 is 15 residues long. Trimming took 2 bases from V and 1 from J; bases not matched to a gene: 4. The DNA of the CDR3 is TGTGCCAGTAGTATATTTGGGACAGAGAACACTGAAGCTTTCTTT. This sequence encodes CASSIFGTENTEAFF.

V usage is TRBV10-3 and J usage is TRBJ2-7, with 12 nucleotides matching TRBD2. The CDR3 is made up of 13 amino acids. J lost 3 bases, V lost 8 bases, and 2 bases had no gene match. The germline CDR1 and CDR2 sequences are ENHRY and SYGVKD. CDR3 loop: CAISTSGGYEQYF. Here the CDR3 DNA reads TGTGCCATCTCGACTAGCGGGGGCTACGAGCAGTACTTC.

The J gene is TRBJ2-2, the V gene TRBV24-1, with D unclear. Trimming took off 5 bases at V and 1 base at J, with 7 bases between the two ends. From germline, CDR1 is KGHDR and CDR2 SFDVKD. This CDR3 has 14 amino acids. CDR3 in amino acids: CATSGRMNTGELFF. For the CDR3, the DNA is TGTGCCACCAGTGGACGGATGAACACCGGGGAGCTGTTTTTT.

The chain is built from TRBV27 and TRBJ1-1, with TRBD1 as a possible D gene (6 bases). CDR1 and CDR2 from the germline V gene are MNHEY and SMNVEV (reference sequence). There are 11 residues in the CDR3. Between the trimmed V and J ends, which lost 4 bases and 11 bases, there was a span of 11 bases. DNA of the CDR3: TGTGCCAGCAGTTCGGGGGGGCTGGCTTTCTTT. This sequence encodes CASSSGGLAFF.

This chain uses TRBV3-1 (or the pseudogene TRBV3-2) with TRBJ2-5; 9 bases agree with TRBD2. CDR1 is LGHDT, CDR2 YNNKEL, per germline (reference sequence). The length of the CDR3 is 16 residues. V was clipped by 4 bases and J by 5 bases; unmatched bases: 11. Written as DNA, the CDR3 is TGTGCCAGCAGCCCCTATAGCACTAGCGGGCAGGAGACCCAGTACTTC. Translated: CASSPYSTSGQETQYF.

The V gene is TRBV6-1, the J gene TRBJ2-2, with 7 nucleotides matching TRBD2. CDR3 length equals 15 residues. Trimming took 8 bases from V and 3 from J; bases not matched to a gene: 9. Germline lookup yields CDR1 MNHNS and CDR2 SASEGT. The CDR3 reads CASGKGEGHTGELFF. The DNA of the CDR3 is TGTGCCAGCGGTAAAGGGGAGGGACACACCGGGGAGCTGTTTTTT.

This clone showed up just a few times. V is TRBV5-6 and J is TRBJ2-1; D ambiguous. CDR1 and CDR2 (germline): SGHDT, YYEEEE. With 0 bases removed from V and 5 bases from J, the gap between germline ends came to 12 bases. This CDR3 contains 15 residues. The CDR3 loop is CASSLENKAHNEQFF. The CDR3 DNA is TGTGCCAGCAGCTTGGAGAATAAAGCCCACAATGAGCAGTTCTTC.

The rearrangement uses TRBV2 and TRBJ2-6; D remains unclear. In germline, CDR1 is SNHLY, CDR2 FYNNEI. CDR3 size: 13 residues. V shed 6 bases and J shed 4 bases, with 7 bases lying between them. CDR3 bases: TGTGCCAGCAGCCGAGCGGGGGCCAACGTCCTGACTTTC. Translation gives CASSRAGANVLTF. The whole variable domain, remainder taken from reference TRBV2 and TRBJ2-6, is EPEVTQTPSHQVTQMGQEVILRCVPISNHLYFYWYRQILGQKVEFLVSFYNNEISEKSEIFDDQFSVERPDGSNFTLKIRSTKLEDSAMYFCASSRAGANVLTFGAGSRLTVL.

This chain uses TRBV21-1 with TRBJ2-5; the table gives TRBD1 as D, unverified against the DNA. TRBV21-1 is given as a pseudogene. The CDR3 totals 15 residues. CDR3 DNA: TGTGCCAGCAGCACTGGGACAGGGCCCCAAGAGACCCAGTACTTC. It codes for CASSTGTGPQETQYF.

The CDR3 protein is CASSYGVLGTYEQYF. The CDR3, as DNA: TGTGCCAGCAGTTACGGGGTCCTTGGGACCTACGAGCAGTACTTC. The chain uses TRBV6-5 and TRBJ2-7; no clear D gene. From germline, CDR1 is MNHEY and CDR2 SVGAGI. V was trimmed by 2 bases and J by 2 bases, leaving 13 bases between them. CDR3 length: 15 amino acids.

The gene calls are TRBV5-1 and TRBJ1-6; D might be TRBD1 (6 bases). CDR1 and CDR2 from the germline V gene are SGHRS and YFSETQ. Trimming pared 4 bases from V and 8 bases from J, leaving 16 bases between. The CDR3 consists of 15 residues. The CDR3 region is CASSQWTAGDSPLHF. CDR3 nucleotide sequence: TGCGCCAGCAGCCAATGGACAGCCGGGGATTCACCCCTCCACTTT.

This rearrangement joins TRBV27 to TRBJ2-7; the match to TRBD1 covers 10 bases. J was trimmed by 3 bases and V by 6 bases; bases with no gene match: 5. CDR3 size: 14 residues. Germline CDR1 MNHEY, CDR2 SMNVEV (reference sequence). CDR3 in DNA: TGTGCCAGCAGCCGGGACAGGGGTCACTACGAGCAGTACTTC. It yields the protein CASSRDRGHYEQYF.

The chain joins TRBV3-1 (or the pseudogene TRBV3-2) to TRBJ1-6; no clear D gene. There are 14 residues in the CDR3. Trimming took off 1 base at V and 8 bases at J, with 9 bases between the two ends. Germline CDR1 LGHDT, CDR2 YNNKEL (reference sequence). CDR3 protein: CASSQARRDSPLHF. CDR3 DNA: TGTGCCAGCAGCCAAGCCAGGAGGGATTCACCCCTCCACTTT.

The J gene is TRBJ2-5, the V gene TRBV5-1, with 8 bases fitting TRBD2. Germline V gene sequence: CDR1 SGHRS, CDR2 YFSETQ. There are 15 residues in the CDR3. Unmatched junction bases numbered 8, after V lost 2 bases and J lost 5 bases. The CDR3 protein is CASSFSPGGRETQYF. The CDR3 DNA reads TGCGCCAGCAGCTTCTCCCCGGGGGGGCGGGAGACCCAGTACTTC.

This clone was observed a few times. This CDR3 reads CASSPRSSYNSPLHF. The CDR3 DNA reads as TGTGCCAGCAGCCCCAGGAGCTCCTATAATTCACCCCTCCACTTT. V and J are TRBV7-9 and TRBJ1-6, with D hard to call. The germline V and J ends were trimmed by 5 bases and 0 bases, with 8 bases remaining between them. Germline V gene sequence: CDR1 SEHNR, CDR2 FQNEAQ (reference sequence). This CDR3 has 15 amino acids.

This clone appeared once. The V gene is TRBV27, the J gene TRBJ2-1; a weak D match, TRBD1 (6 bases). The length of the CDR3 is 14 residues. The ends were cut back, 0 bases at V and 7 bases at J, with 10 bases in the middle. The germline gives CDR1 MNHEY, CDR2 SMNVEV (reference sequence). As DNA, the CDR3 is TGTGCCAGCAGTTTATCCGCAGGGGTGAATGAGCAGTTCTTC. It encodes CASSLSAGVNEQFF.

The chain combines TRBV5-1 with TRBJ2-7; D might be TRBD1 or TRBD2, each matching 5 bases. There are 15 residues in the CDR3. The germline V gene encodes CDR1 SGHRS and CDR2 YFSETQ. Trimming cost V 1 base and J 2 bases, with 13 bases left between them. Here the CDR3 DNA reads TGCGCCAGCAGCTTGTCCGGGACGGAGGCCTACGAGCAGTACTTC. Residues: CASSLSGTEAYEQYF.

This chain links TRBV11-2 with TRBJ1-2; 10 bases fit TRBD1. This CDR3 is 14 amino acids long. The J segment lost 4 bases and the V segment lost 1 base, leaving 0 bases of the junction unmatched. Germline CDR1 reads SGHAT; CDR2 reads FQNNGV. The CDR3 region has the DNA TGTGCCAGCAGCTTAGGGACAGGGGGCTATGGCTACACCTTC. Translation: CASSLGTGGYGYTF. Looking up the rest from reference TRBV11-2 and TRBJ1-2 gives the full variable domain: EAGVAQSPRYKIIEKRQSVAFWCNPISGHATLYWYQQILGQGPKLLIQFQNNGVVDDSQLPKDRFSAERLKGVDSTLKIQPAKLEDSAVYLCASSLGTGGYGYTFGSGTRLTVV.

Note on this clone: The sample holds other DNA sequences that translate to the same CDR3. This chain links TRBV5-1 with TRBJ1-1, with TRBD1 matching over 9 bases. The V segment lost 0 bases and the J segment 5 bases; nucleotides outside the gene matches: 2. Germline assignment: CDR1 SGHRS and CDR2 YFSETQ. The CDR3 contains 14 residues. CDR3 coding DNA: TGCGCCAGCAGCTTGGGGGACAGGGCAACTGAAGCTTTCTTT. Residues: CASSLGDRATEAFF.

The chain combines TRBV7-6 with TRBJ1-1, with no clear D. The germline V gene has CDR1 SGHVS and CDR2 FNYEAQ. CDR3 length: 13 residues. The V gene lost 1 base and the J gene lost 10 bases, with 13 bases spanning the gap. In nucleotides, the CDR3 is TGTGCCAGCAGCTTAGGTACAGCCTCGGGAGCTTTCTTT. Protein product: CASSLGTASGAFF.

This rearrangement joins TRBV15 to TRBJ2-7, with 7 bases fitting TRBD1. The CDR3 totals 14 residues. Germline values: CDR1 LNHNV, CDR2 YYDKDF (reference sequence). The junction had 7 bases not matched to a gene; V was cut back by 5 bases and J by 3 bases. The CDR3: CATSPPDRDYEQYF. The CDR3 DNA reads TGTGCCACCAGCCCTCCCGACAGGGACTACGAGCAGTACTTC.

J is TRBJ1-1 and V is TRBV14; D might be TRBD1 (5 bases). Trimming left V 4 bases short and J 6 bases short, with 15 bases between. Germline-derived CDR1 and CDR2 are SGHDN and FVKESK. The CDR3 extends over 14 amino acids. CDR3 protein: CASSPGRGSSEAFF. The CDR3 nucleotides are TGTGCCAGCAGCCCGGGACGGGGGAGCTCTGAAGCTTTCTTT.

The J gene is TRBJ1-2, the V gene TRBV12-3 or TRBV12-4; maybe TRBD1 (6 bases). Trimming stripped 2 bases from V and 7 bases from J, with 11 bases between. The CDR3 covers 13 residues. The CDR3 spells CASSLQGLFGYTF. The CDR3 nucleotides read TGTGCCAGCAGTTTACAGGGGCTCTTTGGCTACACCTTC.